This entry lists 19 T cell receptor beta chains sequenced from one sample in a study of control samples from healthy donors and cancer patients. TCRdb's table, derived via immunoSEQ multiplex PCR, lists solely in-frame clones and lacks some. This sample has around 200,000 clones, with roughly 91% found just once. The sample comprised blood. The receptors were sampled from a man in his late teens or twenties in good health.

The chain recombines TRBV19 with TRBJ2-1, with D possibly TRBD2 on 6 matching bases. The germline gives CDR1 LNHDA, CDR2 SQIVND (reference sequence). CDR3 length equals 16 residues. V lost 4 bases and J lost 2, with 15 bases in between. The DNA for the CDR3 is TGTGCCAGTAGTACCGCGGGATCTCTTACCTACAATGAGCAGTTCTTC. This translates into CASSTAGSLTYNEQFF.

The chain has TRBV7-2 and TRBJ1-5; TRBD1 matches at 7 bases. CDR1 is SGHTA, CDR2 FQGNSA, per germline. J lost 0 bases, V lost 5 bases, and 16 bases had no gene match. The CDR3 extends over 19 amino acids. CDR3 nucleotides: TGTGCCAGCAGCCCCCGAGGACAGGCCCGGGGATATAGCAATCAGCCCCAGCATTTT. Amino acids: CASSPRGQARGYSNQPQHF.

The rearrangement links TRBV24-1 to TRBJ2-3; TRBD2 is a possible D gene (6 bases). The V and J ends lost 6 bases and 2 bases respectively, with 17 bases between them. This CDR3 is built from 16 residues. Per germline, CDR1 KGHDR and CDR2 SFDVKD. CDR3 in DNA: TGTGCCACCAGTCCAGGAGGGGCGCATAACACAGATACGCAGTATTTT. Protein: CATSPGGAHNTDTQYF.

The genes are TRBV11-2 and TRBJ1-5; no definite D call. This CDR3 has 13 residues. Germline CDR1 and CDR2: SGHAT and FQNNGV. V lost 1 base to trimming and J lost 7 bases, with 8 bases between them. The CDR3 spells CASSLVAGQPQHF. The DNA for the CDR3 is TGTGCCAGCAGCTTAGTGGCGGGGCAGCCCCAGCATTTT.

CDR3 loop: CASSTEGVGANVLTF. CDR3 coding DNA: TGTGCCAGCAGTACCGAAGGAGTCGGGGCCAACGTCCTGACTTTC. This rearrangement joins TRBV6-5 to TRBJ2-6, with D hard to call. The germline V gene has CDR1 MNHEY and CDR2 SVGAGI. There are 15 residues in the CDR3. V lost 5 bases, J lost 4 bases, and 12 bases lay in between.

The chain's CDR3 is CASSLTKEALGANVLTF. CDR3 nucleotide sequence: TGTGCCAGCAGCTTAACGAAGGAGGCTCTGGGTGCCAACGTCCTGACTTTC. The chain joins TRBV3-1 (or the pseudogene TRBV3-2) to TRBJ2-6, with D possibly TRBD2 on 5 matching bases. The CDR3 length is 17 residues. CDR1 is LGHDT, CDR2 YNNKEL, per germline (reference sequence). V dropped 5 bases and J dropped 7 bases, with 21 bases sitting between them.

This sequence joins TRBV6-5 and TRBJ2-5; D gene ambiguous. The length of the CDR3 is 13 residues. Deletions cut 7 bases from V and 4 bases from J, with 13 bases between. Germline-derived CDR1 and CDR2 are MNHEY and SVGAGI. The CDR3 reads CASTEGLIETQYF. CDR3 nucleotides: TGTGCCAGCACCGAAGGATTGATAGAGACCCAGTACTTC.

This clone was seen only once. This chain uses TRBV12-3 or TRBV12-4 with TRBJ1-2; D unclear. Trimming took off 3 bases at V and 3 bases at J, with 5 bases between the two ends. This CDR3 has 12 residues. The CDR3 reads CASSFGDYGYTF. CDR3 DNA sequence: TGTGCCAGCAGTTTCGGGGACTATGGCTACACCTTC.

The rearrangement uses TRBV5-4 and TRBJ2-7; the match to TRBD1 covers 8 bases. The CDR3 extends over 12 amino acids. V dropped 4 bases and J dropped 7; count of bases not matched to a gene: 4. Germline V gene data show CDR1 as SGHNT and CDR2 as YYREEE (reference sequence). The CDR3 region is CASSRQGREQYF. The CDR3 DNA reads TGTGCCAGCAGCCGACAGGGGCGGGAGCAGTACTTC.

The chain carries TRBV9 and TRBJ2-7, with D hard to call. The CDR3 runs 14 residues. The germline V gene encodes CDR1 SGDLS and CDR2 YYNGEE. V was trimmed by 0 bases and J by 1 base, leaving 8 bases between them. The CDR3 bases are TGTGCCAGCAGCGTAGATTACTTTTCCTACGAGCAGTACTTC. Amino acid sequence: CASSVDYFSYEQYF.

This clone was observed a single time. For the CDR3, the DNA is TGTGCCAGCCGGACAGGGGGAACGAACACTGAAGCTTTCTTT. Protein: CASRTGGTNTEAFF. The chain is built from TRBV6-5 and TRBJ1-1, with TRBD1 matching 10 bases. J lost 1 base, V lost 8 bases, and 4 bases had no gene match. Per germline, CDR1 MNHEY and CDR2 SVGAGI. The CDR3 covers 14 residues.

The chain is built from TRBV11-1 and TRBJ1-3, with D hard to call. The CDR3 sequence is 13 residues long. Germline V CDR1 and CDR2: SGHAT, FQDESV (reference sequence). V was clipped by 3 bases and J by 0 bases, with 3 bases between them. CDR3 protein: CASSFVSGNTIYF. In DNA, the CDR3 is TGTGCCAGCAGCTTCGTCTCTGGAAACACCATATATTTT.

The rearrangement joins TRBV19 to TRBJ1-3; the D is unclear. Germline CDR1 LNHDA, CDR2 SQIVND (reference sequence). The V end lost 3 bases, the J end lost 1 base, and 7 bases lay between the germline ends. The CDR3 loop spans 14 amino acids. The CDR3 nucleotides read TGTGCCAGTAGTATGGGTGGATCTGGAAACACCATATATTTT. This translates into CASSMGGSGNTIYF.

The chain links TRBV3-1 (or the pseudogene TRBV3-2) to TRBJ1-4, with D tentatively TRBD1 (5 bases). The CDR3 has 12 amino acids. V lost 5 bases and J 8 bases, leaving 9 bases between the germline ends. Germline V CDR1 and CDR2: LGHDT, YNNKEL (reference sequence). The CDR3: CASSGGTEKLFF. The CDR3 DNA reads as TGTGCCAGCAGCGGCGGGACCGAAAAACTGTTTTTT.

This chain joins TRBV27 and TRBJ2-3; 10 bases line up with TRBD1. The CDR3 loop spans 14 amino acids. In germline, CDR1 is MNHEY, CDR2 SMNVEV (reference sequence). J lost 4 bases, V lost 6 bases, and 4 bases had no gene match. The CDR3 loop is CASSRDRGSDTQYF. Here the CDR3 DNA reads TGTGCCAGCAGCCGGGACAGGGGCTCAGATACGCAGTATTTT.

V usage is TRBV10-3 and J usage is TRBJ2-3; 13 nucleotides agree with TRBD2. Trimming took 5 bases from V and 6 from J; bases not matched to a gene: 8. CDR3 size: 16 residues. Germline CDR1 reads ENHRY; CDR2 reads SYGVKD. The CDR3 DNA follows: TGTGCCATCAGTACGGGACTAGCGGGGATAAGGGATACGCAGTATTTT. Encoded protein: CAISTGLAGIRDTQYF.

This clone was seen only once. V gene TRBV28 combines with J gene TRBJ1-5, with 8 bases aligning to TRBD1. The germline V gene encodes CDR1 MDHEN and CDR2 SYDVKM. The CDR3 length is 20 residues. Germline trimming cut 4 bases from V and 5 bases from J; bases unmatched to any gene: 22. The CDR3 region has the DNA TGTGCCAGCAGTTACGAGAGAAGACAGGGGATTAGCTTTTGGGATCAGCCCCAGCATTTT. Protein product: CASSYERRQGISFWDQPQHF.

The genes are TRBV5-1 and TRBJ2-5; TRBD1 aligns across 7 bases. Germline V gene lookup returns CDR1 SGHRS and CDR2 YFSETQ. Unmatched junction bases numbered 9, after V lost 0 bases and J lost 4 bases. This CDR3 has 16 residues. Written as DNA, the CDR3 is TGCGCCAGCAGCTTGGGGAAGCCGGCAGGGGGAGAGACCCAGTACTTC. Its protein is CASSLGKPAGGETQYF.

The V call is TRBV5-5, the J call TRBJ2-3, with D possibly being TRBD1 (5 bases). V was pared by 0 bases and J by 5 bases, with 13 bases between. The germline V gene has CDR1 SGHKS and CDR2 YYEKEE (reference sequence). CDR3 size: 15 residues. The CDR3 spells CASSLGQLSGDTQYF. DNA for the CDR3: TGTGCCAGCAGCTTGGGACAGCTGTCCGGAGATACGCAGTATTTT. The full variable domain, rest sourced from reference TRBV5-5 and TRBJ2-3, is DAGVTQSPTHLIKTRGQQVTLRCSPISGHKSVSWYQQVLGQGPQFIFQYYEKEERGRGNFPDRFSARQFPNYSSELNVNALLLGDSALYLCASSLGQLSGDTQYFGPGTRLTVL.